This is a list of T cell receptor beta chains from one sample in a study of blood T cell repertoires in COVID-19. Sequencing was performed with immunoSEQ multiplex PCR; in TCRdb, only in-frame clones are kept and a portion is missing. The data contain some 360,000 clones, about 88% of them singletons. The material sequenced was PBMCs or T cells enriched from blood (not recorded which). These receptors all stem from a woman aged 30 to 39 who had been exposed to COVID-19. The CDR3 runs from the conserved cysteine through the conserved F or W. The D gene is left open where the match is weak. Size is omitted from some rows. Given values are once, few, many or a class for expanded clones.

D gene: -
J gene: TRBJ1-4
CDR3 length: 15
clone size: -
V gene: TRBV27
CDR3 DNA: TGTGCCAGCAGTTTAAACGGGGTAGCTAATGAAAAACTGTTTTTT
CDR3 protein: CASSLNGVANEKLFF

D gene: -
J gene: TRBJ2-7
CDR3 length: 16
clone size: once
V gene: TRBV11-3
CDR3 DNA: TGTGCCAGCAGCCCCGCGAGGGGGAACCCTTACTACGAGCAGTACTTC
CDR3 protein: CASSPARGNPYYEQYF

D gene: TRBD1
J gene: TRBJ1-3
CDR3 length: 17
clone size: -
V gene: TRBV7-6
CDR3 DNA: TGTGCCAGCAGCAAGGGGACAGGGGGCTTCTCTGGAAACACCATATATTTT
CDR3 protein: CASSKGTGGFSGNTIYF

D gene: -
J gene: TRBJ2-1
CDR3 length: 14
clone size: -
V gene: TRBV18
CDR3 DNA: TGTGCCAGCTCACCGCTGGCGGCCCTCAATGAGCAGTTCTTC
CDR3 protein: CASSPLAALNEQFF

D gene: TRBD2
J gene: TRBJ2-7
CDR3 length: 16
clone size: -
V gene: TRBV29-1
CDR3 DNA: TGCAGCGTGATCCCTTCTTTACTAGCGGGAGGCAACGAGCAGTACTTC
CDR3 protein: CSVIPSLLAGGNEQYF

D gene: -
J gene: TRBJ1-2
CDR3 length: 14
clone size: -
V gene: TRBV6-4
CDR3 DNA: TGTGCCAGCAGTGAAGGCGGCCCTAGCTATGGCTACACCTTC
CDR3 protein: CASSEGGPSYGYTF

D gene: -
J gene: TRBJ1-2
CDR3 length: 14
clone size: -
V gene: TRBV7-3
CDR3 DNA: TGTGCCAGCAGCTTAACACGGGACACCTATGGCTACACCTTC
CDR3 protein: CASSLTRDTYGYTF

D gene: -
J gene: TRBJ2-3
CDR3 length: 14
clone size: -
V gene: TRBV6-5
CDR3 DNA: TGTGCCAGCAGACCACCGATTATAGCAGATACGCAGTATTTT
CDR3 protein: CASRPPIIADTQYF

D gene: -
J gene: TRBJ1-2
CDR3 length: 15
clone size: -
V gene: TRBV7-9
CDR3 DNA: TGTGCCAGCAGCCCTACCAACGACATCCACTATGGCTACACCTTC
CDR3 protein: CASSPTNDIHYGYTF

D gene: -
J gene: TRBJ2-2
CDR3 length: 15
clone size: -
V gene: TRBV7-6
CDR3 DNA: TGTGCCACGACCCGACAGGGACTGAACACCGGGGAGCTGTTTTTT
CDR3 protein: CATTRQGLNTGELFF

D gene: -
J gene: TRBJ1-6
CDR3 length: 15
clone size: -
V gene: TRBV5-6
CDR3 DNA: TGTGCCAGCAGCTTGGTTCGGGAGCGGAATTCACCCCTCCACTTT
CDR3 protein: CASSLVRERNSPLHF

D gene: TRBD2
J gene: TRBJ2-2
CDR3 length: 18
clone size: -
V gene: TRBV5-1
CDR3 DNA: TGCGCCAGCAGCTTGGTCTTAAGTAGCGGGAGTGTCGGCGGGGAGCTGTTTTTT
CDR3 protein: CASSLVLSSGSVGGELFF

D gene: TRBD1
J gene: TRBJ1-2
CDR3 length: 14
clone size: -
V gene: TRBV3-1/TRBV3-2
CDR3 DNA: TGTGCCAGCAGCCAGGGGCAGGGGGCCTATGGCTACACCTTC
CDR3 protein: CASSQGQGAYGYTF

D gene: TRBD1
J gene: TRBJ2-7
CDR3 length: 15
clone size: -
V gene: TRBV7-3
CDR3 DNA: TGTGCCAGCAGCTTAGACGGGACAGCCCTATACGAGCAGTACTTC
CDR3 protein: CASSLDGTALYEQYF

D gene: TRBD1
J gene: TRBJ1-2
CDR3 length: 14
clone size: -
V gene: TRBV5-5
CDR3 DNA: TGTGCCAGCAGCTCAGGGGGATTCGGCTATGGCTACACCTTC
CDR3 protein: CASSSGGFGYGYTF

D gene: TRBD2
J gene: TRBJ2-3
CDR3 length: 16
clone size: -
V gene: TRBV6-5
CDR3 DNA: TGTGCCAGCAGTTACTGGGGCGGGAGGGCCCCGGATACGCAGTATTTT
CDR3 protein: CASSYWGGRAPDTQYF

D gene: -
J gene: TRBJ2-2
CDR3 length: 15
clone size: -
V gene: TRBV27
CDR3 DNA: TGTGCCAGCAGTTCTCCGGGGGGCCTCACCGGGGAGCTGTTTTTT
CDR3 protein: CASSSPGGLTGELFF

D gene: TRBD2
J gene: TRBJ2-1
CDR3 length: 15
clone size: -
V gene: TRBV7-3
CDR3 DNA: TGTGCCAGCAGCCTCCGGGGGGACCCCTACAATGAGCAGTTCTTC
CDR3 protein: CASSLRGDPYNEQFF

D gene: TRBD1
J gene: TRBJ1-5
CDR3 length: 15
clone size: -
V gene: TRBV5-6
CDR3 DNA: TGTGCCAGCAGCTCTACTAGACAGGGCCCCCGGCCCCAGCATTTT
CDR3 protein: CASSSTRQGPRPQHF

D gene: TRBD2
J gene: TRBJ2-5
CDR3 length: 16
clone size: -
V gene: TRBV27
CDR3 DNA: TGTGCCAGCAGTCTCATACTAGCGGGAGGCCAAGAGACCCAGTACTTC
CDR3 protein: CASSLILAGGQETQYF

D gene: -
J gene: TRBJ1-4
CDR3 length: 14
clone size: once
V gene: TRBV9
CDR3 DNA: TGTGCCAGCAGCGTCGGGCAGGGCGGTGAAAAACTGTTTTTT
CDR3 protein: CASSVGQGGEKLFF

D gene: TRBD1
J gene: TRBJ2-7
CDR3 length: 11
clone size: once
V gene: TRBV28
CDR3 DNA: TGTGCCAGCAGTCGCACCGGGACAGGGGACTTC
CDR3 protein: CASSRTGTGDF

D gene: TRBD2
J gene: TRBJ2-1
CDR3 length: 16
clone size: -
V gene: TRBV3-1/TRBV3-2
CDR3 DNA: TGTGCCAGCAGCGACCTAGCGGGTCCTACCTACAATGAGCAGTTCTTC
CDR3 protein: CASSDLAGPTYNEQFF

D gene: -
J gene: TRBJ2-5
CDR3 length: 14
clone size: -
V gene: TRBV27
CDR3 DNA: TGTGCCAGCGCCCGACAGGACGAATTAGAGACCCAGTACTTC
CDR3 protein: CASARQDELETQYF

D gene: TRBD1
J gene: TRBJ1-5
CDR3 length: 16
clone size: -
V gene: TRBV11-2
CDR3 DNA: TGTGCCAGCAGCCTAAGACAGGGACCCAGCAATCAGCCCCAGCATTTT
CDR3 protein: CASSLRQGPSNQPQHF

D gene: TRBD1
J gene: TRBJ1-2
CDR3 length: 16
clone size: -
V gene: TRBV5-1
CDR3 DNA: TGCGCCAGCAGCTTAGGGACAGGGGCCTTCGACTATGGCTACACCTTC
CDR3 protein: CASSLGTGAFDYGYTF

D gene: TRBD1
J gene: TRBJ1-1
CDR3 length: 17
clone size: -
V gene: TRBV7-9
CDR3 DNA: TGTGCCAGCAGCTTAATAGGTTTACGGGACAGTGGAACTGAAGCTTTCTTT
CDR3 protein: CASSLIGLRDSGTEAFF

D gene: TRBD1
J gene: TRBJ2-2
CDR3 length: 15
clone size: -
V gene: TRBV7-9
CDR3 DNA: TGTGCCAGCAGCTTAGCGGGGACAGTCACCGGGGAGCTGTTTTTT
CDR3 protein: CASSLAGTVTGELFF

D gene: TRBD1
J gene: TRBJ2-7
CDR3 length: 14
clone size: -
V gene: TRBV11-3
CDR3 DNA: TGTGCCAGCAGCTTAGATACAGGGGTCTACGAGCAGTACTTC
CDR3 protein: CASSLDTGVYEQYF

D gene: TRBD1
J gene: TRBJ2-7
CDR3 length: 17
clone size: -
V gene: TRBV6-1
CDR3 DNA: TGTGCCAGCAGTGTCTACGGTACAGGGGGGAACTCCTACGAGCAGTACTTC
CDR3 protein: CASSVYGTGGNSYEQYF

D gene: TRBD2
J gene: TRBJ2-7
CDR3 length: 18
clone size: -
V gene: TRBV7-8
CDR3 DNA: TGTGCCAGCAGTTCGTACCGTAGCGGGACCCGCCTCGTCGGCGAGCAGTACTTC
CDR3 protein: CASSSYRSGTRLVGEQYF

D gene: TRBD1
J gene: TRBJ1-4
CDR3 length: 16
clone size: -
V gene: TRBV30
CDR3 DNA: TGTGCCTGGAGTCCCGGGACAGGGGAGGAGGGTGAAAAACTGTTTTTT
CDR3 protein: CAWSPGTGEEGEKLFF

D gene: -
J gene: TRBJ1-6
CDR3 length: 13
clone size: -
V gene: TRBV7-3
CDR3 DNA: TGTGCCAGCAGCTTAACAGGGGATTCACCCCTCCACTTT
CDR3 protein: CASSLTGDSPLHF

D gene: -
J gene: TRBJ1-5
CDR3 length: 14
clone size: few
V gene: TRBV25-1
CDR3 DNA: TGTGCCAGCAGCGACACGGCTAGCAATCAGCCCCAGCATTTT
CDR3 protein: CASSDTASNQPQHF

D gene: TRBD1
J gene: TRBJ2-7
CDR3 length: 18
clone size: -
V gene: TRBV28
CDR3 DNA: TGTGCCAGCAGTTCCCCCTTTTTCGGGACAGGGGGATCCTACGAGCAGTACTTC
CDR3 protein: CASSSPFFGTGGSYEQYF

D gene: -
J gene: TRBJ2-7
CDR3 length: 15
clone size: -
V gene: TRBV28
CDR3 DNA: TGTGCCAGCTCCACTCGGGTTAGGGGTACCTACGAGCAGTACTTC
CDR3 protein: CASSTRVRGTYEQYF

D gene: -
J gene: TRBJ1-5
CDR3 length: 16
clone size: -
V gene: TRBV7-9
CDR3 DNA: TGTGCCAGCAGCTTAGCGGTGCAGGTGGACAATCAGCCCCAGCATTTT
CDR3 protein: CASSLAVQVDNQPQHF

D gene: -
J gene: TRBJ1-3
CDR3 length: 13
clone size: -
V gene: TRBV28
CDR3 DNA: TGTGCCAGCAGCCTGGGCCGCTGGGACACCATATATTTT
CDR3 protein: CASSLGRWDTIYF

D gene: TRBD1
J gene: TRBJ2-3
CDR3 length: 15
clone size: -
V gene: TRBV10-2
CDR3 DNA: TGCGCCAGCATGGTTGGGACAGGGGTAACAGATACGCAGTATTTT
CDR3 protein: CASMVGTGVTDTQYF

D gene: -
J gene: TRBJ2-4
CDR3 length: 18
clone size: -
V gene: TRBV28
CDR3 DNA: TGTGCCAGCAGTTTCCTTCCACAGGGATTAGTAGCCAAAAACATTCAGTACTTC
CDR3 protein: CASSFLPQGLVAKNIQYF

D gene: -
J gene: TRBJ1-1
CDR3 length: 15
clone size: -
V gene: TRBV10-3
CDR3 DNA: TGTGCCATCAGTGGGGACACGACAGCAAACACTGAAGCTTTCTTT
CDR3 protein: CAISGDTTANTEAFF

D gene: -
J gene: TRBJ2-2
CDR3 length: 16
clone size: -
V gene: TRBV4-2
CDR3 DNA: TGTGCCAGCAGCCAAGAGAGGGGGAGAGAGACCGGGGAGCTGTTTTTT
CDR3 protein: CASSQERGRETGELFF

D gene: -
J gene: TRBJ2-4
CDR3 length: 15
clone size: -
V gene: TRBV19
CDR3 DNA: TGTGCCAGTAGTACCCAAATTTTGTCCAAAAACATTCAGTACTTC
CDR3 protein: CASSTQILSKNIQYF

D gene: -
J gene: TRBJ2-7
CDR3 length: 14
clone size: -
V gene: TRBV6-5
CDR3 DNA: TGTGCCAGCAGTTATCAAAAGGGGGGGTACGAGCAGTACTTC
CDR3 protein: CASSYQKGGYEQYF

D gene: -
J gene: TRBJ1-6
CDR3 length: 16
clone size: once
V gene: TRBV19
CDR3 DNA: TGTGCCAGTACTTCCTTTTTCGTCAGGGGTAGGTCACCCCTCCACTTT
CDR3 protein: CASTSFFVRGRSPLHF

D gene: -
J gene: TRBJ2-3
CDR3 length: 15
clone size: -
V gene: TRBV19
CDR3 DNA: TGTGCCAGTAGTCGCCTTCCCGGGGTAGGAGATACGCAGTATTTT
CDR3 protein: CASSRLPGVGDTQYF

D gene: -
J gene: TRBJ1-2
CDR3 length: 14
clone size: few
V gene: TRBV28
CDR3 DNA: TGTGCCAGCCGTAGGGGTAATGACGACTATGGCTACACCTTC
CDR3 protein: CASRRGNDDYGYTF

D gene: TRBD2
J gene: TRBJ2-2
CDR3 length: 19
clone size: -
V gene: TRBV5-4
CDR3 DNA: TGTGCCAGCAGCTCCTTAGACCGGACTAGCGGGGCCAACACCGGGGAGCTGTTTTTT
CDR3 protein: CASSSLDRTSGANTGELFF

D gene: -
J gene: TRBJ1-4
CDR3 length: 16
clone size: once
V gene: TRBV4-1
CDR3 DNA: TGCGCCAGCAGCCGACCCCGCGAGGCAACTAATGAAAAACTGTTTTTT
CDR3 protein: CASSRPREATNEKLFF

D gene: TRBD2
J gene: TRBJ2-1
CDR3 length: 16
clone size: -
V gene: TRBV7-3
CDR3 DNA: TGTGCCAGCAGCAAAAAGGGCGGACTAGCGGACAATGAGCAGTTCTTC
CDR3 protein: CASSKKGGLADNEQFF

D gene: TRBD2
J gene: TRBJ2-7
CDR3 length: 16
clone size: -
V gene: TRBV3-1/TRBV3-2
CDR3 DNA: TGTGCCAGCAGCCAAGACTCAGCGGGAGATCGGTACGAGCAGTACTTC
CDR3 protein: CASSQDSAGDRYEQYF

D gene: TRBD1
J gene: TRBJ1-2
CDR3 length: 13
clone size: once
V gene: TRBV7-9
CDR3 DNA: TGTGCCAGCAGCCACCAGACAGGGATTGGCTACACCTTC
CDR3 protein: CASSHQTGIGYTF

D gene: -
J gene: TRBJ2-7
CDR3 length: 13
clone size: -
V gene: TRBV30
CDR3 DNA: TGTGCCTGTAAATTACAGGCAACCTACGAGCAGTACTTC
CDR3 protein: CACKLQATYEQYF

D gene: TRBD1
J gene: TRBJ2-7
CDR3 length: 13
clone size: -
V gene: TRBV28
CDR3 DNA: TGTGCCAGCTTGGCAGGGGGCTTCTACGAGCAGTACTTC
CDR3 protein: CASLAGGFYEQYF